This TCR beta chain was sequenced in a study of prognosis after radiotherapy for stage I lung cancer (dated by TCRdb to 2020 to 2023). A note on the overall study: Between early 2018 and early 2019, over 15 patients with stage I NSCLC were enrolled in Nanjing, China. The study sequenced about 40 blood samples from roughly 19 patients, one before and one after SBRT per patient. Concurrent therapy was not administered to any patient alongside SBRT. The study profiled peripheral blood TCR beta repertoires from stage I NSCLC patients before and after stereotactic body radiotherapy and related them to distant failure. Among the enrolled patients, 12 to 15 had newly diagnosed primary stage I lung tumors, while five had oligometastatic NSCLC following surgical resection of the primary tumor. Distant metastases were developed by four of the 19 patients after SBRT, at a median of roughly 7 months, whereas no significant progression was observed in the other 15 patients. About a dozen patients had adenocarcinoma and several had squamous cell carcinoma as the tumor histology. All patients were considered medically inoperable, owing to comorbidities in more than ten and refusal of surgery in several. SBRT was delivered in 3 to 5 fractions with a biologically effective dose of at least 100 Gy, and image-guided IMRT or VMAT was used for delivery. The cohort was made up of about a dozen men and roughly 6 women, with a median age of around 68 years and an age range of 53 to 84 years.

As concerns this clonotype: The antigen it binds to is not known. Nothing much larger sits one base from this clone, and base qualities are not available.

The full study reports these points: All reported P values were unadjusted for multiple comparisons. The small cohort and short follow-up limited the study, so independent validation of the findings is needed. After SBRT, the number of unique TCR clones decreased (median about 9,100 before versus some 6,400 after; Wilcoxon paired P=0.011). Tumor specificity of expanded TCR clones was not determined. TRBV and TRBJ usage frequencies reportedly varied with metastasis status, involving two V genes at baseline and 8 or 9 V and two J genes after SBRT. Post-SBRT Shannon entropy and its change from baseline were lower in patients who developed distant metastases; baseline Shannon entropy was not associated with metastases.

Two rounds of multiplex PCR were performed to amplify the TCR beta CDR3 region from genomic DNA. In the first PCR round, primers specific to each TRBV and TRBJ gene were used, and the primer sequences were filed in Chinese patent CN105087789A. Universal primers were used in the second PCR round. The Roche High Pure PCR Template Preparation Kit was used to extract genomic DNA from the frozen PBMCs. Paired-end sequencing with 151 bp reads was performed on the libraries using an Illumina HiSeq 3000. The original pipeline was this. CutAdapt was used to discard raw reads that did not contain the multiplex PCR primer sequences. High-quality paired reads were merged into contigs with PEAR. By alignment to reference sequences, MiXCR assigned TRB V, D and J gene segments to each contig. CDR3 sequences were clustered by base quality and sequence similarity to remove sequencing errors. Shannon entropy normalized by the natural log of productive TCR sequence number was used as the measure of diversity. To get clonality, Shannon entropy was divided by the natural log of the number of unique clonotypes, and that result was subtracted from one. The Youden index of ROC curves was used to select progression-free survival cut-offs for repertoire metrics, and analyses were performed in R 3.5.3. TCRdb cleaned the public reads at Q25 with fastp, built clones with MiXCR and kept in-frame beta chains. Identical CDR3 proteins give one entry, which carries the most common genes and DNA. The authors' filters were not applied to this entry. The sample profile shows 9,500 to 13,000 distinct CDR3 sequences; approximately 50% of them were found once. The ten largest clones capture 7% of the sample.

All patients had node-negative disease on CT and PET/CT, and none had a history of other malignancies or prior chemotherapy or radiotherapy. At each of the two time points, around 5.7 milliliters of peripheral venous blood were collected into EDTA tubes. PBMCs were isolated by Ficoll-Paque Plus density-gradient centrifugation. Samples were stored at -80°C immediately after collection until analysis. CDR1 and CDR2 are read off the germline V gene as SQVTM and ANQGSEA. V is clipped by 4 bases and J by 0 bases, and the sequence between their germline boundaries is 17 bases long. The CDR3 holds 16 amino acids from the cysteine to the phenylalanine. Only the CDR3 DNA is retained, 48 bases long and in frame from the first base.

This specimen consisted of PBMCs, obtained before or after stereotactic body radiation therapy (not recorded which). The origin of this receptor is a donor over 45 with non-small cell lung cancer. This receptor chain uses TRBV29-1 and TRBJ2-3, with TRBD2 perhaps the D gene, on 5 matching bases. The DNA sequence reads TGCAGCGTTGTCGGGTCAGGACTCCCTAGCACAGATACGCAGTATTTT. It is translated as CSVVGSGLPSTDTQYF.